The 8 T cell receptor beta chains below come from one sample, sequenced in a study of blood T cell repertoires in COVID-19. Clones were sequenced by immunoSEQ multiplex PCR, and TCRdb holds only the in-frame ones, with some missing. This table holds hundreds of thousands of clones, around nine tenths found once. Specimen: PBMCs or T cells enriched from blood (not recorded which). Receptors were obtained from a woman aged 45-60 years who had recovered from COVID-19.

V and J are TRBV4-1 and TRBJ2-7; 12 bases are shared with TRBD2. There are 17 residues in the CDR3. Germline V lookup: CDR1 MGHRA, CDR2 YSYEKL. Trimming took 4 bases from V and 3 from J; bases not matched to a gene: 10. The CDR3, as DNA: TGCGCCAGCAGCCCTAGTCAACTAGCGGGAGGTTTCTACGAGCAGTACTTC. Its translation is CASSPSQLAGGFYEQYF.

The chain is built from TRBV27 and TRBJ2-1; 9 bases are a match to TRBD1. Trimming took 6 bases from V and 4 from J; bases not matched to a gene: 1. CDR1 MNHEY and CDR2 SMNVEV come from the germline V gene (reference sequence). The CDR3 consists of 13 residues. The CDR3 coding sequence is TGTGCCAGCAGGGACAGGGGATACAATGAGCAGTTCTTC. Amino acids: CASRDRGYNEQFF.

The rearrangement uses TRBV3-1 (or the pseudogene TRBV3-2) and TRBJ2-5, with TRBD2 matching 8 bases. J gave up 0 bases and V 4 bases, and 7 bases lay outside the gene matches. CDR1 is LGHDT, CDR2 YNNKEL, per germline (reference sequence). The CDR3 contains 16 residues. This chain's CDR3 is CASSRTGGRHQETQYF. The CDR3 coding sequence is TGTGCCAGCAGCCGCACCGGCGGGAGGCACCAAGAGACCCAGTACTTC.

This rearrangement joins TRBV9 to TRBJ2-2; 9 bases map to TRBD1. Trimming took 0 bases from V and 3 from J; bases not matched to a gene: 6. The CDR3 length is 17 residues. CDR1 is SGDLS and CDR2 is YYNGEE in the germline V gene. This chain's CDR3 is CASSVEMGTGHTGELFF. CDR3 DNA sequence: TGTGCCAGCAGCGTAGAAATGGGGACAGGGCACACCGGGGAGCTGTTTTTT.

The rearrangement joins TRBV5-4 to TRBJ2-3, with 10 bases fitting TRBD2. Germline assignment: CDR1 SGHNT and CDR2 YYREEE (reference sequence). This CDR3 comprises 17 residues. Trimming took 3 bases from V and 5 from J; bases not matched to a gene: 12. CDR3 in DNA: TGTGCCAGCAGCTCGTCCGGGACTAGCGCAATGGGAGATACGCAGTATTTT. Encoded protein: CASSSSGTSAMGDTQYF.

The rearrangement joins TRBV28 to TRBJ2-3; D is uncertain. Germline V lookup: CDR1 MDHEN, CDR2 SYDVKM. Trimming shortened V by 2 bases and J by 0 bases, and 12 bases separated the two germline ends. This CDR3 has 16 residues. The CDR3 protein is CASSLAGLSSTDTQYF. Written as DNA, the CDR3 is TGTGCCAGCAGTTTAGCTGGCCTGTCTAGCACAGATACGCAGTATTTT.

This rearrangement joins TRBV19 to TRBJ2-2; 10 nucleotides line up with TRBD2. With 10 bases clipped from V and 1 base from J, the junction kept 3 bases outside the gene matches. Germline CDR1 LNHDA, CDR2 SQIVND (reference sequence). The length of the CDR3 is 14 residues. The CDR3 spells CAKGTSENTGELFF. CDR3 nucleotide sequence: TGTGCCAAAGGGACTAGCGAGAACACCGGGGAGCTGTTTTTT.

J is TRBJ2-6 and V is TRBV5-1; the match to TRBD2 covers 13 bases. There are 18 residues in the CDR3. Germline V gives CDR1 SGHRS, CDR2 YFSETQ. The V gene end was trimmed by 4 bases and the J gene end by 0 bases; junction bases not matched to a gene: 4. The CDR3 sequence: CASSGTSGTPSGANVLTF. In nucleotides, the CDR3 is TGCGCCAGCAGCGGGACTAGCGGGACTCCCTCTGGGGCCAACGTCCTGACTTTC.